These 2 T cell receptor beta chains were all obtained from the same sample, sequenced in a study of T-cell memory formation after mild COVID-19. TCRdb independently ran MiXCR on the 5' RACE reads; one entry per CDR3 protein. Seen here are almost 350,000 distinct CDR3 sequences, more than 20% observed once, and the top ten hold 21%. Sequencing was carried out using PBMCs or a T cell subset sorted from them (not recorded which). Source of these receptors: a man between 18 and 35 years old who had mild COVID-19 (a few samples of this study predate the infection). Cell type and time point are not known.

The chain recombines TRBV24-1 with TRBJ2-3; TRBD1 matches 7 bases. Looked up from germline, CDR1 is KGHDR and CDR2 is SFDVKD. J lost 2 bases, V lost 3 bases, and 4 bases had no gene match. This CDR3 has 15 amino acids. CDR3 DNA: TGTGCCACCAGTGATCCGGGACAGCCCACAGATACGCAGTATTTT. It encodes CATSDPGQPTDTQYF.

V and J are TRBV5-1 and TRBJ1-5; tentatively, D is TRBD1 (5 bases). Between the trimmed V and J ends, which lost 4 bases and 2 bases, there was a span of 10 bases. Looked up from germline, CDR1 is SGHRS and CDR2 is YFSETQ. The CDR3 is made up of 14 amino acids. The CDR3 loop reads CASSVSGGNQPQHF. The DNA of the CDR3 is TGCGCCAGCAGCGTTTCGGGGGGCAATCAGCCCCAGCATTTT.